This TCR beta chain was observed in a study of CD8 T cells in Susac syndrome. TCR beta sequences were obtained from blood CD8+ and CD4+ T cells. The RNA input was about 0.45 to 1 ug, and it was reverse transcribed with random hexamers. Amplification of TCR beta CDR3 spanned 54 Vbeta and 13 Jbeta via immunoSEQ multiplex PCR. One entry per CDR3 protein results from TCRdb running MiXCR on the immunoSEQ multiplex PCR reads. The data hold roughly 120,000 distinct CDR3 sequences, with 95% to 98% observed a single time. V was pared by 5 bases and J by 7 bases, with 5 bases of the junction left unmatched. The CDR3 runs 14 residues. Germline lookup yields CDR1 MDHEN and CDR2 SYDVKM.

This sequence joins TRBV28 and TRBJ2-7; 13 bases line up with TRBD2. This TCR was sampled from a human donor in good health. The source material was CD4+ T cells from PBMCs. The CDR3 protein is CASSRLAGGREQYF. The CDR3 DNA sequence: TGTGCCAGCAGTCGACTAGCGGGAGGACGGGAGCAGTACTTC.